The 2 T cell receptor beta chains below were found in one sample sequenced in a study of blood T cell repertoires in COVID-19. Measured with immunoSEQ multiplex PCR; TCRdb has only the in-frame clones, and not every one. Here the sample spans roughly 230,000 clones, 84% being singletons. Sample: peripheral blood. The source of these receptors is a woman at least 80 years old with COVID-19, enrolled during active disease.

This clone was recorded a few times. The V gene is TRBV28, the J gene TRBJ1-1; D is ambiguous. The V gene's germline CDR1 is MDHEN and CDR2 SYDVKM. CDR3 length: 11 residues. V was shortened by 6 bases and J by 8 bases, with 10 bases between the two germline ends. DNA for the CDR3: TGTGCCAGCAGCCTTGACAACGAAGCTTTCTTT. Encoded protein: CASSLDNEAFF.

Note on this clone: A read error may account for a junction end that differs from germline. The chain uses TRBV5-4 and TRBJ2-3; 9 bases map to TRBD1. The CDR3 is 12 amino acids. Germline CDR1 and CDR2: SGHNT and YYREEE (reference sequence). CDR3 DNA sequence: TGTGCCAGCAGCTTTGTGGGACAGGGCAGGAATTTT. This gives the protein CASSFVGQGRNF.